These T cell receptor beta chains were read from a single sample in a study of shared clonotypes between healthy human individuals. Method: immunoSEQ multiplex PCR; TCRdb's copy keeps in-frame clones and lacks some. The sample has 2 million to 2.5 million clones, approximately 95% seen once. Material for sequencing was naive CD4+ T cells from PBMCs. These receptors were collected from a young man in good health. Some clones in this sample may be carry-over from other donors' samples. CDR3s include the opening cysteine and the closing phenylalanine or tryptophan. A D gene is named only where the DNA matches it firmly. A row's size may be missing; if present it is once, few, many or a size class.

V: TRBV6-4
size: once
J: TRBJ1-1
D: NA
DNA: TGTGCCAGCAGAAACTCCGGGCAACTCAACACTGAAGCTTTCTTT
CDR3: CASRNSGQLNTEAFF

V: TRBV6-5
size: NA
J: TRBJ2-7
D: NA
DNA: TGTGCCAGCAGTTACTCGCCGGTTCAGGAGCAGTACTTC
CDR3: CASSYSPVQEQYF

V: TRBV7-9
size: NA
J: TRBJ1-1
D: NA
DNA: TGTGCCAGCAGCTCTCCAGATAGGGCAGGGGCTTTCTTT
CDR3: CASSSPDRAGAFF

V: TRBV14
size: once
J: TRBJ1-1
D: NA
DNA: TGTGCCAGCAGCCAAGGACGTCTGGCGCTGACTCAAACTGAAGCTTTCTTT
CDR3: CASSQGRLALTQTEAFF

V: TRBV6-5
size: NA
J: TRBJ1-1
D: TRBD1
DNA: TGTGCCAGCAGTCCCTGGACAGGAGACACTGAAGCTTTCTTT
CDR3: CASSPWTGDTEAFF

V: TRBV13
size: NA
J: TRBJ1-4
D: NA
DNA: TGTGCCAGCAGCCACAAGGGCGATAATGAAAAACTGTTTTTT
CDR3: CASSHKGDNEKLFF

V: TRBV7-3
size: NA
J: TRBJ2-3
D: TRBD1
DNA: TGTGCCAGCAGCCCCAGACAGGGCGGTACAGATACGCAGTATTTT
CDR3: CASSPRQGGTDTQYF

V: TRBV15
size: once
J: TRBJ1-4
D: TRBD1
DNA: TGTGCCACCAGCAGGTTGGACAGGAGGAATGAAAAACTGTTTTTT
CDR3: CATSRLDRRNEKLFF

V: TRBV10-3
size: NA
J: TRBJ2-3
D: NA
DNA: TGTGCCATCAGTGATGGGAGCACAGATACGCAGTATTTT
CDR3: CAISDGSTDTQYF

V: TRBV10-2
size: NA
J: TRBJ2-1
D: TRBD2
DNA: TGCGCCAGCAGTGAGTGGGGAGCGGGAGAGGCCGACAATGAGCAGTTCTTC
CDR3: CASSEWGAGEADNEQFF

V: TRBV13
size: NA
J: TRBJ1-2
D: TRBD1
DNA: TGTGCCAGCAGCTCCCGGGGGAGGGGGCGCAACTATGGCTACACCTTC
CDR3: CASSSRGRGRNYGYTF

V: TRBV4-2
size: NA
J: TRBJ1-5
D: NA
DNA: TGTGCCAGCAGCCAAGATCGCGATCAGCCCCAGCATTTT
CDR3: CASSQDRDQPQHF

V: TRBV2
size: NA
J: TRBJ2-2
D: NA
DNA: TGTGCCAGCAGTGAAGCTGGGGATGAGTACACCGGGGAGCTGTTTTTT
CDR3: CASSEAGDEYTGELFF

V: TRBV5-6
size: NA
J: TRBJ2-7
D: NA
DNA: TGTGCCAGCAGCTTGGGGTCCTACTACGAGCAGTACTTC
CDR3: CASSLGSYYEQYF

V: TRBV5-1
size: NA
J: TRBJ1-2
D: TRBD1
DNA: TGCGCCAGCAGCGATAGGACAGGGGATTTCTATGGCTACACCTTC
CDR3: CASSDRTGDFYGYTF

V: TRBV5-1
size: NA
J: TRBJ2-3
D: TRBD2
DNA: TGCGCCAGCAGCTCCGGACTAGCGGGGTACACAGATACGCAGTATTTT
CDR3: CASSSGLAGYTDTQYF

V: TRBV6-5
size: NA
J: TRBJ1-5
D: NA
DNA: TGTGCCAGCAGTTACTCGCGGCCGCTGCTAAATCAGCCCCAGCATTTT
CDR3: CASSYSRPLLNQPQHF

V: TRBV6-1
size: NA
J: TRBJ1-2
D: NA
DNA: TGTGCCATAGCACTTCAGGGGTTTGGCGGCTACACCTTC
CDR3: CAIALQGFGGYTF

V: TRBV5-1
size: NA
J: TRBJ2-3
D: NA
DNA: TGCGCCAGCAGCGAACGGACAAGAGACACAGATACGCAGTATTTT
CDR3: CASSERTRDTDTQYF

V: TRBV27
size: once
J: TRBJ2-2
D: NA
DNA: TGTGCCAGCAGTTTAATAAGGGGAAACACCGGGGAGCTGTTTTTT
CDR3: CASSLIRGNTGELFF

V: TRBV6-1
size: NA
J: TRBJ1-3
D: NA
DNA: TGTGCCAGCAGCCACTCAGGGGTGGGAAACACCATATATTTT
CDR3: CASSHSGVGNTIYF

V: TRBV2
size: NA
J: TRBJ2-5
D: TRBD1
DNA: TGTGCCAGCGATGGACAGGGGGCCCAAGAGACCCAGTACTTC
CDR3: CASDGQGAQETQYF

V: TRBV6-5
size: NA
J: TRBJ2-1
D: NA
DNA: TGTGCCAGCAGTGGAGGGGGCGTTGAGCAGTTCTTC
CDR3: CASSGGGVEQFF